Sequencing of this T cell receptor beta chain was carried out in a study of blood T cell repertoires in COVID-19 (dated by TCRdb to the early 2020s). The study in broad terms: Collaborator samples came from the United States, Italy and Spain and covered acute and convalescent phases of COVID-19. Nearly every sample came with metadata listing a de-identified subject ID, COVID-19 status, age in years and sex. The prospective study material was composed of cDNA or gDNA derived from T cells, B-cell-depleted T cells, or PBMCs. Where available, HLA class I and class II types were obtained from metadata supplied by the sample provider rather than from assay-based typing. The repertoires were made available in a free public database intended to serve as a resource for research on the immune response to SARS-CoV-2. The samples were drawn from two sources: the first 160 participants of the ongoing ImmuneRACE study, and 1,200 or so subjects contributed by 6 global collaborators. The dataset comprised deeply sampled blood TCRbeta repertoires from subjects exposed to, actively infected with, or recovered from COVID-19. Overall results and qualifications from the work: The quantity of clinical and demographic metadata differed by source and by participant and was supplied without curation.

One collaborating source in Seattle enrolled patients during active infection and followed them longitudinally through the course of disease. Each collaborating institution followed its own protocols to collect whole blood in K2EDTA tubes. For TCRbeta analysis, collaborators shipped samples as frozen whole blood, isolated PBMCs, or DNA extracted from either of those sample types. On this clone itself: Its antigen target is currently unknown. Within one base of it there is no much larger clone, and no base qualities were kept.

TCRbeta CDR3 regions were amplified from genomic DNA using the immunoSEQ Assay, a bias-controlled multiplex PCR. The source study handled its data this way. The number of nucleated cells in each sample was estimated by amplification of reference gene primers within the assay. Sequence reads were collapsed and filtered to measure the absolute abundance of every unique TCRbeta CDR3 rearrangement. For each sample, productive Simpson clonality was calculated by taking the square root of Simpson's diversity index across productive rearrangements. The table comes from immuneACCESS by way of TCRdb, which keeps in-frame sequences with V and J called. Part of the clones is missing from these tables; in studies checked, under half for an unresolved V gene and the rest for unknown reasons. D and trimming come from the DNA, and the V and J calls and clone size come from that table. This sample lists 250,000 to 350,000 clones; 88% were detected once. The ten largest clones take up approximately 10% of the sample.

V loses 6 bases at its end and J loses 1 base; junction bases beyond the gene matches: 8. CDR1 and CDR2 were assigned from the germline V gene as SQVTM and ANQGSEA. The CDR3 runs 14 amino acids, cysteine and phenylalanine included. The kept DNA is CDR3 alone, 42 bases in frame from the first base. This chain is built from TRBV29-1 and TRBJ1-1, and TRBD1 matches 7 of the central bases. The sequencing sample was made of peripheral blood. The clonotype originates from a woman under 40 with COVID-19, enrolled during active disease. The CDR3 here reads CSVLAGTANTEAFF. DNA sequence: TGCAGCGTACTGGCTGGGACAGCGAACACTGAAGCTTTCTTT.